A single sample gave rise to the 29 T cell receptor beta chains below, sequenced in a study of blood T cells in healthy people across ages. Sample-barcoded 5' priming and a J-beta primer mix drove a second PCR of 7 to 11 cycles. Each CDR3 protein is one row after TCRdb ran MiXCR on the 5' RACE reads. This repertoire shows approximately 820,000 distinct CDR3 sequences, approximately 48% found once; its top ten account for about 19%. The source material was blood. The receptor set was obtained from a man aged 55 to 70 in good health.

The chain has TRBV14 and TRBJ2-3; 7 bases agree with TRBD1. The V and J ends lost 4 bases and 0 bases, in that order; junction bases with no gene match: 10. The germline CDR1 and CDR2 sequences are SGHDN and FVKESK. The CDR3 has 17 residues. DNA of the CDR3: TGTGCCAGCAGCCGCCGGACAGGAGACCTTAGCACAGATACGCAGTATTTT. It yields the protein CASSRRTGDLSTDTQYF.

The rearrangement links TRBV20-1 to TRBJ2-3, with TRBD2 as a possible D gene (5 bases). Looked up from germline, CDR1 is DFQATT and CDR2 is SNEGSKA (reference sequence). V lost 0 bases, J lost 6 bases, and 19 bases lay in between. The length of the CDR3 is 16 residues. The CDR3 spells CSARDEGGSFWDTQYF. The DNA for the CDR3 is TGCAGTGCTAGAGATGAGGGCGGGTCTTTTTGGGATACGCAGTATTTT.

J is TRBJ2-7 and V is TRBV6-2 or TRBV6-3; 7 positions agree with TRBD1. CDR3 length equals 15 residues. In germline, CDR1 is MNHEY, CDR2 SVGEGT. J lost 1 base, V lost 6 bases, and 9 bases had no gene match. The CDR3 DNA is TGTGCCAGCAGGGCACAGGGGCGCCTTTCCTACGAGCAGTACTTC. It yields the protein CASRAQGRLSYEQYF.

This clonotype appeared a few times. The chain couples TRBV5-1 to TRBJ2-4; the D call may be TRBD1 or TRBD2 (5 bases each). The germline V gene has CDR1 SGHRS and CDR2 YFSETQ. The CDR3 covers 15 residues. V gave up 5 bases and J gave up 0 bases, with 12 bases separating them. The CDR3 DNA sequence: TGCGCCAGCAGTGAGGGACCTCTAGCCAAAAACATTCAGTACTTC. As protein: CASSEGPLAKNIQYF. Combining the CDR3 with reference TRBV5-1 and TRBJ2-4 gives the whole variable domain KAGVTQTPRYLIKTRGQQVTLSCSPISGHRSVSWYQQTPGQGLQFLFEYFSETQRNKGNFPGRFSGRQFSNSRSEMNVSTLELGDSALYLCASSEGPLAKNIQYFGAGTRLSVL.

Only one count was recorded for this clonotype. The rearrangement uses TRBV25-1 and TRBJ2-3, with unresolved D. Germline assignment: CDR1 MGHDK and CDR2 SYGVNS. The CDR3 is 15 residues long. Trimming removed 1 base from V and 4 bases from J, with 12 bases in between. CDR3 coding DNA: TGTGCCAGCAGTGAATCATTTGGGGTTGCAGATACGCAGTATTTT. Amino acid sequence: CASSESFGVADTQYF.

This chain links TRBV3-1 with TRBJ1-6; no firm D call. V was trimmed by 3 bases and J by 12 bases, leaving 18 bases between them. CDR1 is LGHDT, CDR2 YNNKEL, per germline (reference sequence). This CDR3 is built from 15 residues. CDR3 residues: CASSQMGTRILPLHF. The CDR3 DNA is TGTGCCAGCAGCCAGATGGGCACAAGAATTTTACCCCTCCACTTT.

This clonotype was detected a few times. The chain employs TRBV18 and TRBJ2-5; D perhaps matches TRBD1 (6 bases). Per the germline V gene, CDR1 is KGHSH and CDR2 is LQKENI. Trimming took 2 bases from V and 1 from J, leaving 14 bases between them. This CDR3 has 16 residues. CDR3 nucleotides: TGTGCCAGCTCACCAGGTGACAGGACCATCCAAGAGACCCAGTACTTC. It codes for CASSPGDRTIQETQYF.

The chain joins TRBV28 to TRBJ2-1, with 8 bases lining up with TRBD1. Germline values: CDR1 MDHEN, CDR2 SYDVKM. Trimming at V came to 6 bases and at J to 4 bases, leaving 5 bases not matched to a gene. The CDR3 consists of 14 residues. The CDR3 nucleotides are TGTGCCAGCAGCTGGACAGGGCAGTACAATGAGCAGTTCTTC. This codes for CASSWTGQYNEQFF. The complete variable domain, with remaining parts taken from reference TRBV28 and TRBJ2-1, reads DVKVTQSSRYLVKRTGEKVFLECVQDMDHENMFWYRQDPGLGLRLIYFSYDVKMKEKGDIPEGYSVSREKKERFSLILESASTNQTSMYLCASSWTGQYNEQFFGPGTRLTVL.

In this sample, this clonotype turned up a few times. This chain links TRBV7-6 with TRBJ2-1; D is unresolved. Germline assignment: CDR1 SGHVS and CDR2 FNYEAQ. This CDR3 comprises 15 residues. V lost 1 base and J 3 bases, leaving 10 bases between the germline ends. The CDR3 DNA reads as TGTGCCAGCAGCTTAGTAAACACGGGCTACAATGAGCAGTTCTTC. Its protein product is CASSLVNTGYNEQFF.

The V gene is TRBV6-6, the J gene TRBJ1-4; 7 nucleotides match TRBD1. Germline CDR1 reads MNHNY; CDR2 reads SVGAGI (reference sequence). The ends lost 6 bases at V and 5 bases at J; junction bases unmatched: 3. This CDR3 comprises 13 residues. The CDR3 sequence: CASRQGENEKLFF. The CDR3 DNA follows: TGTGCCAGCAGGCAGGGGGAAAATGAAAAACTGTTTTTT.

This clonotype was counted a few times. The chain recombines TRBV10-3 with TRBJ2-1; 15 nucleotides match TRBD2. Germline CDR1 reads ENHRY; CDR2 reads SYGVKD. Trimming cost V 6 bases and J 7 bases; bases outside gene matches: 4. CDR3 length: 15 residues. The CDR3 sequence is CAISPGLAGGNEQFF. CDR3 DNA: TGTGCCATCAGCCCGGGACTAGCGGGGGGAAATGAGCAGTTCTTC.

The genes are TRBV12-3 or TRBV12-4 and TRBJ2-1; the D gene is possibly TRBD2 (5 bases). Deletions cut 7 bases from V and 8 bases from J, with 12 bases between. CDR3 size: 12 residues. In DNA form, the CDR3 reads TGTGCCAGCACCCCAACGAGGGATGAGCAGTTCTTC. It specifies CASTPTRDEQFF.

This clonotype has more than one count but fewer than ten. The J gene is TRBJ2-3, the V gene TRBV7-2; TRBD1 matches 7 bases. This CDR3 has 14 residues. Trimming at V came to 3 bases and at J to 2 bases, leaving 2 bases not matched to a gene. Germline CDR1 is SGHTA and CDR2 is FQGNSA. CDR3 nucleotides: TGTGCCAGCAGCTTTGGGACAGTCACAGATACGCAGTATTTT. Amino acids: CASSFGTVTDTQYF.

The sample holds a few counts of this clonotype. The rearrangement joins TRBV6-4 to TRBJ2-1, with 7 positions matching TRBD1. The junction had 10 bases not matched to a gene; V was cut back by 2 bases and J by 6 bases. This CDR3 is 16 amino acids long. Germline V gene lookup returns CDR1 MRHNA and CDR2 SNTAGT. The chain's CDR3 is CASSDTRTGLGNEQFF. The DNA for the CDR3 is TGTGCCAGCAGTGACACCAGGACAGGTTTAGGCAATGAGCAGTTCTTC.

The gene calls are TRBV5-1 and TRBJ2-4, with D tentatively TRBD2 (6 bases). The CDR3 loop spans 16 amino acids. The V end was cut by 4 bases, the J end by 3 bases, with 17 bases between. Germline-derived CDR1 and CDR2 are SGHRS and YFSETQ. The CDR3 sequence is CASSPNSGSDKNIQYF. CDR3 bases: TGCGCCAGCAGCCCCAATAGCGGATCGGACAAAAACATTCAGTACTTC. Full variable domain (missing parts from reference TRBV5-1 and TRBJ2-4): KAGVTQTPRYLIKTRGQQVTLSCSPISGHRSVSWYQQTPGQGLQFLFEYFSETQRNKGNFPGRFSGRQFSNSRSEMNVSTLELGDSALYLCASSPNSGSDKNIQYFGAGTRLSVL.

In this sample, this clonotype turned up many times. The V and J genes are TRBV5-5 and TRBJ2-1, with no clear D. The CDR3 sequence is 14 residues long. Trimming pared 0 bases from V and 10 bases from J, leaving 14 bases between. The germline V gene encodes CDR1 SGHKS and CDR2 YYEKEE (reference sequence). The CDR3 reads CASSLAFYSREQFF. The CDR3 DNA follows: TGTGCCAGCAGCTTGGCCTTTTATTCGAGGGAGCAGTTCTTC.

The rearrangement links TRBV9 to TRBJ2-3; TRBD2 matches at 9 bases. Germline values: CDR1 SGDLS, CDR2 YYNGEE. This CDR3 comprises 16 residues. V was pared by 0 bases and J by 0 bases, with 2 bases of the junction left unmatched. Written as DNA, the CDR3 is TGTGCCAGCAGCGTAGGGACTAGCGCCAGCACAGATACGCAGTATTTT. It translates to CASSVGTSASTDTQYF.

This chain joins TRBV20-1 and TRBJ1-5, with a weak D call TRBD1 (5 bases). V lost 2 bases and J lost 0, with 14 bases in between. Germline V gives CDR1 DFQATT, CDR2 SNEGSKA (reference sequence). The CDR3 runs 16 residues. CDR3 residues: CSARIPGGYSNQPQHF. DNA for the CDR3: TGCAGTGCTAGAATCCCGGGGGGATATAGCAATCAGCCCCAGCATTTT.

This chain joins TRBV5-1 and TRBJ1-2; TRBD1 matches at 7 bases. CDR1 is SGHRS and CDR2 is YFSETQ in the germline V gene. This CDR3 region has 16 residues. V was clipped by 3 bases and J by 4 bases; unmatched bases: 12. The CDR3 loop reads CASSSQTGVASYGYTF. CDR3 DNA: TGCGCCAGCAGCTCACAAACAGGGGTGGCGAGCTATGGCTACACCTTC.

V is TRBV5-1 and J is TRBJ2-7, with 9 bases that match TRBD1. Germline V CDR1 and CDR2: SGHRS, YFSETQ. The length of the CDR3 is 14 residues. The ends lost 0 bases at V and 5 bases at J; junction bases unmatched: 3. CDR3 DNA: TGCGCCAGCAGCTTGGTGGACAGGGGCCACGAGCAGTACTTC. This codes for CASSLVDRGHEQYF.

The chain has TRBV7-2 and TRBJ2-3; D unclear. The V gene lost 5 bases and the J gene lost 3 bases, with 12 bases spanning the gap. Germline assignment: CDR1 SGHTA and CDR2 FQGNSA. The CDR3 has 14 residues. CDR3 region: CASSLLQATDTQYF. CDR3 sequence (DNA): TGTGCCAGCAGCCTTTTGCAAGCTACAGATACGCAGTATTTT. Variable domain in full (rest from reference TRBV7-2 and TRBJ2-3): GAGVSQSPSNKVTEKGKDVELRCDPISGHTALYWYRQSLGQGLEFLIYFQGNSAPDKSGLPSDRFSAERTGGSVSTLTIQRTQQEDSAVYLCASSLLQATDTQYFGPGTRLTVL.

This clonotype appeared a single time. The V call is TRBV7-2, the J call TRBJ2-1; 10 bases agree with TRBD2. Germline V lookup: CDR1 SGHTA, CDR2 FQGNSA. After removal of 5 bases from V and 3 bases from J, the junction contained 4 bases not matched to a gene. CDR3 length: 15 amino acids. In DNA form, the CDR3 reads TGTGCCAGCAGCAAAGAGCGGGGGGGCTACAATGAGCAGTTCTTC. It encodes CASSKERGGYNEQFF. Combining the CDR3 with reference TRBV7-2 and TRBJ2-1 gives the whole variable domain GAGVSQSPSNKVTEKGKDVELRCDPISGHTALYWYRQSLGQGLEFLIYFQGNSAPDKSGLPSDRFSAERTGGSVSTLTIQRTQQEDSAVYLCASSKERGGYNEQFFGPGTRLTVL.

The chain employs TRBV18 and TRBJ2-4; no definite D call. The DNA end lines up better with TRBJ2-5; the J call may be wrong. The germline V gene has CDR1 KGHSH and CDR2 LQKENI. CDR3 length equals 14 residues. The CDR3 nucleotides read TGTGCCAGCTCACCATCTTGGCTACAAGAGACCCAGTACTTC. This gives the protein CASSPSWLQETQYF.

This chain's CDR3 is CASSLDSLGGYTF. The DNA of the CDR3 is TGTGCCAGCAGTCTCGACAGCTTAGGTGGCTACACCTTC. This chain links TRBV2 with TRBJ1-2, with D tentatively TRBD1 (5 bases). The V end was cut by 5 bases, the J end by 7 bases, with 14 bases between. From germline, CDR1 is SNHLY and CDR2 FYNNEI. CDR3 length equals 13 residues.

The chain recombines TRBV10-1 with TRBJ1-6, with D uncertain. The CDR3 sequence is 15 residues long. V dropped 10 bases and J dropped 5 bases, with 18 bases sitting between them. Germline-derived CDR1 and CDR2 are WNHNN and SYGVQD (reference sequence). CDR3 sequence reads: CATFLRRIHNSPLHF. The CDR3 DNA reads TGCGCCACTTTCCTCAGACGGATTCATAATTCACCCCTCCACTTT.

This clonotype has a handful of counts. This rearrangement joins TRBV10-3 to TRBJ1-2; D gene ambiguous. Germline CDR1 reads ENHRY; CDR2 reads SYGVKD. Trimming removed 0 bases from V and 1 base from J, with 6 bases in between. This CDR3 comprises 14 residues. CDR3 sequence reads: CAISESQRNYGYTF. The CDR3 DNA is TGTGCCATCAGTGAGTCGCAGCGTAACTATGGCTACACCTTC.

This chain links TRBV29-1 with TRBJ2-4; D gene uncertain. This CDR3 spans 12 amino acids. Germline CDR1 and CDR2: SQVTM and ANQGSEA. The V and J ends lost 4 bases and 6 bases respectively, with 10 bases between them. Written as DNA, the CDR3 is TGCAGCGTTGGGACCATGGGAAACATTCAGTACTTC. It yields the protein CSVGTMGNIQYF. The full variable domain, with the rest looked up from reference TRBV29-1 and TRBJ2-4, is SAVISQKPSRDICQRGTSLTIQCQVDSQVTMMFWYRQQPGQSLTLIATANQGSEATYESGFVIDKFPISRPNLTFSTLTVSNMSPEDSSIYLCSVGTMGNIQYFGAGTRLSVL.

This chain's CDR3 is CASSLQAPTRSEQYF. CDR3 nucleotides: TGTGCCAGCAGTTTACAGGCCCCGACTAGATCGGAGCAGTACTTC. The genes are TRBV12-3 or TRBV12-4 and TRBJ2-4; the D gene is possibly TRBD2 (6 bases). Between the trimmed V and J ends, which lost 2 bases and 13 bases, there was a span of 21 bases. This CDR3 has 15 residues.

The chain joins TRBV20-1 to TRBJ2-3, with D perhaps matching TRBD1 or TRBD2 (5 bases each). There are 14 residues in the CDR3. V was cut by 6 bases and J by 8 bases, with 21 bases left in between. Germline loops: CDR1 DFQATT, CDR2 SNEGSKA (reference sequence). CDR3 DNA: TGCAGTGCGCACGAACAGGCCCTCGGAGGTACGCAGTATTTT. Translated: CSAHEQALGGTQYF.